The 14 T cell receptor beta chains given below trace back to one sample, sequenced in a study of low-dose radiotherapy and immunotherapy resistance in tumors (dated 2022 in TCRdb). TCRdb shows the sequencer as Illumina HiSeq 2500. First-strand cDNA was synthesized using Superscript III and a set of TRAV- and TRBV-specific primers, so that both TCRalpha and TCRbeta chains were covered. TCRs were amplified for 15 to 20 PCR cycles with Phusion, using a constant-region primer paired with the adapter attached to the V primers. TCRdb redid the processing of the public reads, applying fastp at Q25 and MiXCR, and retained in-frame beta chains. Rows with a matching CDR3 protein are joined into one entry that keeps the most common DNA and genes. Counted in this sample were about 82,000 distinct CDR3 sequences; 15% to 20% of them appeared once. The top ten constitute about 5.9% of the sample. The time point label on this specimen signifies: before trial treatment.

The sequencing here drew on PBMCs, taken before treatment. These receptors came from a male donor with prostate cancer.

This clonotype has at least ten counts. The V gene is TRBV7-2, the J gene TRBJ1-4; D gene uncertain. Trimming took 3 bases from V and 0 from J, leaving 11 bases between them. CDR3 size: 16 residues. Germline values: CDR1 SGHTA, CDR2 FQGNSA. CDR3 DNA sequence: TGTGCCAGCAGCTTCGGATCGACGGCAACTAATGAAAAACTGTTTTTT. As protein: CASSFGSTATNEKLFF.

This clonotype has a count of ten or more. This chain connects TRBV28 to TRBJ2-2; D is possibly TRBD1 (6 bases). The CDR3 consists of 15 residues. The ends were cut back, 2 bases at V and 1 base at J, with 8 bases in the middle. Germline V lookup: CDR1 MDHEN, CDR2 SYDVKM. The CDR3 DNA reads TGTGCCAGCAGTTTACAGACAGGGAACACCGGGGAGCTGTTTTTT. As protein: CASSLQTGNTGELFF.

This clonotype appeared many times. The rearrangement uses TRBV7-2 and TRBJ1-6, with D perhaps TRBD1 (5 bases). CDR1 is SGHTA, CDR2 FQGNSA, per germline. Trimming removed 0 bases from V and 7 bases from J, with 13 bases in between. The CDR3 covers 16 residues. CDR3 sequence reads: CASSLAAQAINSPLHF. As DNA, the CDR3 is TGTGCCAGCAGCTTAGCCGCACAGGCGATAAATTCACCCCTCCACTTT.

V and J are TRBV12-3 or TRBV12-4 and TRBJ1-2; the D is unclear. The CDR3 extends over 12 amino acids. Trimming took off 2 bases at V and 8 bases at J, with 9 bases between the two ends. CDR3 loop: CASSLSGRGYTF. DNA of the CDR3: TGTGCCAGCAGTTTATCGGGCAGAGGCTACACCTTC.

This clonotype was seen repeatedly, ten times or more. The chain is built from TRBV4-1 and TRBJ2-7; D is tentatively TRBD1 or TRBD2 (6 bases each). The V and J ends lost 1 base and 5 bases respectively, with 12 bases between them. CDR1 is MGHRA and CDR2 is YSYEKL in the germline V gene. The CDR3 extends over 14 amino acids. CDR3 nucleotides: TGCGCCAGCAGCCAAGTAGGGGGGATGCACGAGCAGTACTTC. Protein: CASSQVGGMHEQYF.

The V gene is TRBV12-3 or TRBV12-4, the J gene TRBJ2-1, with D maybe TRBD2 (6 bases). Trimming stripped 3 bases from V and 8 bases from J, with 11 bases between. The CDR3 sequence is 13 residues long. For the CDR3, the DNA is TGTGCCAGCAGTTTGACTAGATCCCATGAGCAGTTCTTC. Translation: CASSLTRSHEQFF.

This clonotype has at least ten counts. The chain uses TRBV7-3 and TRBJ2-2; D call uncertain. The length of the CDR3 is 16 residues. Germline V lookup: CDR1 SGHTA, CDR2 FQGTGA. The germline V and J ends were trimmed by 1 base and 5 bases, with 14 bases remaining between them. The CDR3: CASSLISSVRTGELFF. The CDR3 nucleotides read TGTGCCAGCAGCTTAATCTCGTCGGTGCGAACCGGGGAGCTGTTTTTT. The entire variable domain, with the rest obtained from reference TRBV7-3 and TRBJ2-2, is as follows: GAGVSQTPSNKVTEKGKYVELRCDPISGHTALYWYRQSLGQGPEFLIYFQGTGAADDSGLPNDRFFAVRPEGSVSTLKIQRTERGDSAVYLCASSLISSVRTGELFFGEGSRLTVL.

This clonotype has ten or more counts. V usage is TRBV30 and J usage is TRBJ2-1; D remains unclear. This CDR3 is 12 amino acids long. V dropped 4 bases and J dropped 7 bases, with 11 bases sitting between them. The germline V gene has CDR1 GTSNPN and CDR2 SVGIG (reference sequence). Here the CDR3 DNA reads TGTGCCTGGACCGAAGGATGGAATGAGCAGTTCTTC. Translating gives CAWTEGWNEQFF.

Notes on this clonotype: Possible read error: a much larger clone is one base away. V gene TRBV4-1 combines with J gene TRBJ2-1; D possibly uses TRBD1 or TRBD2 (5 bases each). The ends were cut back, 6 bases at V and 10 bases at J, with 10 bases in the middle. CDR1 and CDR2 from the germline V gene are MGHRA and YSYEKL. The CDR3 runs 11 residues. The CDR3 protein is CASSRDHEQFF. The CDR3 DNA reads TGCGCCAGCAGTCGGGACCACGAGCAGTTCTTC.

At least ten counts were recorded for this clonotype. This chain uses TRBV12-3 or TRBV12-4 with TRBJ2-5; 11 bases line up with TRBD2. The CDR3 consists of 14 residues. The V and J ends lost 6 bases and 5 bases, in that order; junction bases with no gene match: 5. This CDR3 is CASSLTSGGETQYF. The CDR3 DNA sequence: TGTGCCAGCAGCCTTACTAGCGGGGGTGAGACCCAGTACTTC.

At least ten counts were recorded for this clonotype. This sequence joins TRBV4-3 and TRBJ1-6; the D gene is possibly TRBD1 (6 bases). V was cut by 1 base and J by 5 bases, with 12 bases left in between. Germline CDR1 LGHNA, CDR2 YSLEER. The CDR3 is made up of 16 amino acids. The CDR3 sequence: CASSQVPRGNNSPLHF. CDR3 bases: TGCGCCAGCAGCCAAGTCCCCAGGGGAAATAATTCACCCCTCCACTTT.

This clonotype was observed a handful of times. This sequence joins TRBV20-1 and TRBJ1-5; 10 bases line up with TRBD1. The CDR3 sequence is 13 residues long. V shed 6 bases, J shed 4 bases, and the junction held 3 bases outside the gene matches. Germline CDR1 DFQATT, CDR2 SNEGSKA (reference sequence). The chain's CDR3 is CSARTGGNQPQHF. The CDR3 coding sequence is TGCAGTGCAAGGACAGGGGGGAATCAGCCCCAGCATTTT.

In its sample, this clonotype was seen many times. Here the CDR3 DNA reads TGTGCCAGCAGCCGATTTAGAACAGCGGGGGGGCGGCGCACAGATACGCAGTATTTT. Residues: CASSRFRTAGGRRTDTQYF. V is TRBV7-2 and J is TRBJ2-3; 10 bases map to TRBD2. CDR1 and CDR2 from the germline V gene are SGHTA and FQGNSA. The CDR3 consists of 19 residues. Trimming at V came to 5 bases and at J to 1 base, leaving 15 bases not matched to a gene.

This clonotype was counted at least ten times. The CDR3 nucleotides read TGTGCCAGCAGCTTTCGGGCGGCGGGGGGCGCACGCTCCTACAATGAGCAGTTCTTC. Its translation: CASSFRAAGGARSYNEQFF. The genes are TRBV5-6 and TRBJ2-1; 8 nucleotides align to TRBD2. The CDR3 has 19 amino acids. Germline lookup yields CDR1 SGHDT and CDR2 YYEEEE. V was pared by 2 bases and J by 0 bases, with 13 bases of the junction left unmatched.